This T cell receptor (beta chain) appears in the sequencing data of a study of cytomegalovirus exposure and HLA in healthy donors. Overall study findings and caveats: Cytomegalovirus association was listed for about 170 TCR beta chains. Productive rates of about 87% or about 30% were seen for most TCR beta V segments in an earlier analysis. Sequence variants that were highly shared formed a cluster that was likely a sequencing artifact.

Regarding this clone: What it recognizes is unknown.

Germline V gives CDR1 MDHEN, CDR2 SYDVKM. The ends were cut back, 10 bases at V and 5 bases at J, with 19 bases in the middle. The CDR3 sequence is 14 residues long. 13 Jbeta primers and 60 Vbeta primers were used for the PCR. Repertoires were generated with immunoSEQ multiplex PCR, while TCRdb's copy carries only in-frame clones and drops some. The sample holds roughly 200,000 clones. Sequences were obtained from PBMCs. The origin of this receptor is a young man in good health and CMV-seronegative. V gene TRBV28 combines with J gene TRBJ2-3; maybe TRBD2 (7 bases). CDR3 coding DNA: TGTGCCACCAGGGAGGGGGGGGCGTTAGATACGCAGTATTTT. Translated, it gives CATREGGALDTQYF.